A selection of T cell receptor beta chains follows, all from one sample in a study of memory CD4+ T cells and cytomegalovirus serostatus. TCRdb keeps only in-frame clones here, not all; method: immunoSEQ multiplex PCR. The table has around 30,000 clones, approximately 72% seen once. Source material: memory CD4+ T cells from blood. The receptor set was obtained from an adult in good health and CMV-seronegative. Some clones in this sample may be carry-over from other donors' samples. Both conserved end residues are part of each CDR3. The D gene is left open where the match is weak. The size entry is marked missing in some rows and otherwise reads once, few, many or a size class.

size	D	J	V	DNA	CDR3
NA	TRBD2	TRBJ2-2	TRBV6-6	TGTGCCAGCAGTGGCAGCGGGGGGGGACACACCGGGGAGCTGTTTTTT	CASSGSGGGHTGELFF
NA	NA	TRBJ2-7	TRBV14	TGTGCCAGCAGCCAAGATCTGATGCGAAGGGTGAACTTC	CASSQDLMRRVNF
NA	NA	TRBJ1-2	TRBV4-2	TGTGCCAGCAGCCAGGGATCGGAGGGCTACACCTTC	CASSQGSEGYTF
once	TRBD1	TRBJ2-1	TRBV5-4	TGTGCCAGCACCACGGGACAGGTAGTAGATGAGCAGTTCTTC	CASTTGQVVDEQFF
NA	NA	TRBJ1-1	TRBV6-6	TGTGCCAGCAGTAACACGGACGCAGGGCTTGAGAGAGCTTTCTTT	CASSNTDAGLERAFF
NA	NA	TRBJ1-5	TRBV7-2	TGTGCCAGCAGCTTAGGACAGGCCCGAGGCGCCACGGCCCAGCATTTT	CASSLGQARGATAQHF
NA	TRBD1	TRBJ1-5	TRBV15	TGTGCCACCAGCAGGGCCCGGGACAGGGAGAATCAGCCCCAGCATTTT	CATSRARDRENQPQHF
NA	NA	TRBJ1-5	TRBV19	TGTGCCAGTAGTATAGATCCCCCTTTCAATCAGCCCCAGCATTTT	CASSIDPPFNQPQHF
NA	NA	TRBJ2-7	TRBV7-9	TGTGCCAGCAGCCTTCAGGGCTACGAGCAGTACTTC	CASSLQGYEQYF
NA	NA	TRBJ2-1	TRBV10-3	TGTGCCATCAGTGAGGAGGGAGGCTCCTACAATGAGCAGTTCTTC	CAISEEGGSYNEQFF
NA	NA	TRBJ2-3	TRBV11-1	TGTGCCAGCAGCTTAGAGAAATACACAGATACGCAGTATTTT	CASSLEKYTDTQYF
NA	TRBD1	TRBJ1-6	TRBV4-3	TGCGCCAGCAGCCAAGATGGGGGACAGATTAATTCACCCCTCCACTTT	CASSQDGGQINSPLHF
NA	NA	TRBJ2-5	TRBV2	TGTGCCAGCAGTGACCAACAGTCCCAAGAGACCCAGTACTTC	CASSDQQSQETQYF
NA	NA	TRBJ2-5	TRBV18	TGTGCCAGCTCACCTACCCAAGAACCGAGGAGAAAGTACTTC	CASSPTQEPRRKYF
NA	NA	TRBJ2-1	TRBV7-9	TGTGCCAGCAGCTTCTCTAGTCCCCATGAGCAGTTCTTC	CASSFSSPHEQFF
NA	NA	TRBJ2-5	TRBV5-1	TGCGCCAGCAGCAGAGCGGAAGAGACCCAGTACTTC	CASSRAEETQYF
NA	TRBD1	TRBJ2-5	TRBV4-1	TGCGCCAGCAGCCCGACAGGGATGGAGACCCAGTACTTC	CASSPTGMETQYF
once	NA	TRBJ2-7	TRBV28	TGTGCCAGCACCATCGTTGGGGCCTACGAGCAGTACTTC	CASTIVGAYEQYF
NA	TRBD1	TRBJ1-4	TRBV18	TGTGCCAGCTCACCCCGAAGACAGGGGGGGGACGATGAAAAACTGTTTTTT	CASSPRRQGGDDEKLFF
NA	NA	TRBJ1-4	TRBV20-1	TGCAGTGCTAGTGGCCAGGGAAAACTGTTTTTT	CSASGQGKLFF
NA	NA	TRBJ2-7	TRBV9	TGTGCCAGCAGCGTATCGGGACTTAGTTACGAGCAGTACTTC	CASSVSGLSYEQYF
few	NA	TRBJ2-7	TRBV7-2	TGTGCCAGCAGCTTAGGGGCCATCAGTTCCTACGAGCAGTACTTC	CASSLGAISSYEQYF
NA	NA	TRBJ2-3	TRBV18	TGTGCCAGCTCACCACGTACCGCGGGGGCGGGCACAGATACGCAGTATTTT	CASSPRTAGAGTDTQYF
NA	NA	TRBJ2-7	TRBV7-8	TGTGCCAGCAGCTTAGCCTGGGGGCCGAGGGACGAGCAGTACTTC	CASSLAWGPRDEQYF
NA	NA	TRBJ2-7	TRBV10-3	TGTGCCATCAGTGAAACGACAGGCTCCTACGAGCAGTACTTC	CAISETTGSYEQYF
NA	TRBD1	TRBJ1-3	TRBV5-1	TGCGCCAGCAGCCCTGACAGGGCGGTGGCTGGAAACACCATATATTTT	CASSPDRAVAGNTIYF
few	NA	TRBJ1-2	TRBV30	TGTGCCTGGAGCGTCGGACAGTTACGAGCTAACTATGGCTACACCTTC	CAWSVGQLRANYGYTF
NA	NA	TRBJ2-5	TRBV10-3	TGTGCCATCAGTGGACAAAGGGAAGAGACCCAGTACTTC	CAISGQREETQYF
NA	NA	TRBJ1-5	TRBV4-3	TGCGCCAGCAGCCGATCCCTTACTGGCAATCAGCCCCAGCATTTT	CASSRSLTGNQPQHF
NA	NA	TRBJ2-3	TRBV5-4	TGTGCCAGCAGCCTACCCCGGGGCCTAAACACAGATACGCAGTATTTT	CASSLPRGLNTDTQYF
once	TRBD1	TRBJ2-5	TRBV5-1	TGCGCCAGCAGCGGTGGACAGGTCGGAGAGACCCAGTACTTC	CASSGGQVGETQYF
NA	TRBD2	TRBJ2-1	TRBV5-6	TGTGCCAGCAGCTTTGAAGCGGGGGGGCCAAATGAGCAGTTCTTC	CASSFEAGGPNEQFF
NA	NA	TRBJ1-5	TRBV7-2	TGTGCCAGCAGCTACTCAGGGGGCAATCAGCCCCAGCATTTT	CASSYSGGNQPQHF
NA	NA	TRBJ2-7	TRBV4-2	TGTGCCAGCAGCCAAGGTCCCCACACCTACGAGCAGTACTTC	CASSQGPHTYEQYF
NA	NA	TRBJ1-2	TRBV6-1	TGTGCCAGCGGGCGGGGACCGAACTATGGCTACACCTTC	CASGRGPNYGYTF
NA	TRBD1	TRBJ1-6	TRBV30	TGTGCCTGGACCCTCTCGACAGGGTATAATTCACCCCTCCACTTT	CAWTLSTGYNSPLHF
NA	TRBD2	TRBJ2-7	TRBV4-3	TGCGCCAGCAGCCAAGAACTCACGGGAGGAAGGGAGCAGTACTTC	CASSQELTGGREQYF
NA	TRBD2	TRBJ2-5	TRBV5-1	TGCGCCAGCAGTGAAGTACCGGGACTAGCGGGACGAGAGACCCAGTACTTC	CASSEVPGLAGRETQYF
NA	NA	TRBJ2-5	TRBV19	TGTGCCAGTAGTATAGGCCCAGCGGTCGGGGAGACCCAGTACTTC	CASSIGPAVGETQYF
NA	NA	TRBJ1-3	TRBV9	TGTGCCAGCAGCGTCGGGACCCTTCACTCTGGAAACACCATATATTTT	CASSVGTLHSGNTIYF
NA	TRBD1	TRBJ1-3	TRBV9	TGTGCCAGCAGCACCCCCGTATCGGACAGGGCTGGAAACACCATATATTTT	CASSTPVSDRAGNTIYF
once	NA	TRBJ1-1	TRBV5-6	TGTGCCAGCAGCTTGGGGCGGGGGGGTGAAGCTTTCTTT	CASSLGRGGEAFF
medium-sized	TRBD2	TRBJ2-2	TRBV5-6	TGTGCCAGCAGCTTGGTTGGGACTAGCATGACCGGGGAGCTGTTTTTT	CASSLVGTSMTGELFF
NA	NA	TRBJ1-4	TRBV27	TGTGCCAGCAGTTTATTCCAAAGGGAAAAACTGTTTTTT	CASSLFQREKLFF